A selection of T cell receptor beta chains follows, all from one sample in a study of T cell responses to AZD1222 COVID-19 vaccine. Clones were read by immunoSEQ multiplex PCR, and TCRdb kept only the in-frame ones, dropping some. The profile shows 75,000 to 80,000 clones, roughly 90% of them singletons. The sample consisted of peripheral blood, taken 28 days after the second AZD1222 dose. These receptors came from an adult who received the AZD1222 COVID-19 vaccine. Both conserved end residues are part of each CDR3. D genes are given only for firm matches. Size is omitted from some rows. Given values are once, few, many or a class for expanded clones.

CDR3: CASSFREGGEAFF
DNA: TGCGCCAGCAGCTTTAGGGAAGGTGGTGAAGCTTTCTTT
V: TRBV5-1
size: .
J: TRBJ1-1
D: .

CDR3: CASSSNARGANVLTF
DNA: TGTGCCAGCAGCTCTAACGCGAGAGGGGCCAACGTCCTGACTTTC
V: TRBV7-3
size: .
J: TRBJ2-6
D: .

CDR3: CSVRGRTGVVGAFF
DNA: TGCAGCGTAAGGGGGAGGACAGGCGTAGTTGGAGCTTTCTTT
V: TRBV29-1
size: .
J: TRBJ1-1
D: TRBD1

CDR3: CASSYVRDESLFF
DNA: TGTGCCAGCAGTTACGTTCGGGACGAATCCCTGTTTTTT
V: TRBV6-2/TRBV6-3
size: few
J: TRBJ1-4
D: .

CDR3: CASSSPPGRASTDTQYF
DNA: TGTGCCAGCAGCTCTCCGCCGGGGCGGGCCTCCACAGATACGCAGTATTTT
V: TRBV11-2
size: .
J: TRBJ2-3
D: .

CDR3: CASSPGTGISYNSPLHF
DNA: TGTGCCAGCAGTCCCGGGACAGGGATCTCCTATAATTCACCCCTCCACTTT
V: TRBV28
size: .
J: TRBJ1-6
D: TRBD1

CDR3: CASTKESWDSSNQPQHF
DNA: TGTGCCAGCACCAAAGAGAGTTGGGACAGTAGCAATCAGCCCCAGCATTTT
V: TRBV2
size: .
J: TRBJ1-5
D: TRBD1

CDR3: CASSLVGRGNTEAFF
DNA: TGCGCCAGCAGCTTGGTTGGAAGAGGTAACACTGAAGCTTTCTTT
V: TRBV5-1
size: .
J: TRBJ1-1
D: .

CDR3: CASTLRGNTIYF
DNA: TGTGCCAGCACCCTTCGGGGAAACACCATATATTTT
V: TRBV5-5
size: .
J: TRBJ1-3
D: .

CDR3: CASSFGRVGEKLFF
DNA: TGTGCCAGCAGCTTCGGCAGGGTGGGTGAAAAACTGTTTTTT
V: TRBV7-9
size: .
J: TRBJ1-4
D: .

CDR3: CASSPGTGESSYEQYF
DNA: TGTGCCAGCAGCCCCGGGACAGGGGAAAGCTCCTACGAGCAGTACTTC
V: TRBV4-2
size: .
J: TRBJ2-7
D: TRBD1

CDR3: CASSRNRHNSPLHF
DNA: TGCGCCAGCAGCCGGAACCGGCATAATTCACCCCTCCACTTT
V: TRBV5-1
size: .
J: TRBJ1-6
D: .

CDR3: CAIRAGAQETQYF
DNA: TGTGCCATCAGGGCGGGGGCCCAAGAGACCCAGTACTTC
V: TRBV10-3
size: .
J: TRBJ2-5
D: .

CDR3: CASSFASSSGNTIYF
DNA: TGTGCCAGTAGTTTCGCAAGCTCTTCTGGAAACACCATATATTTT
V: TRBV19
size: .
J: TRBJ1-3
D: .

CDR3: CASSLRVSGGPVDEQFF
DNA: TGTGCCAGCAGCTTGAGGGTGAGCGGGGGGCCGGTGGATGAGCAGTTCTTC
V: TRBV5-6
size: .
J: TRBJ2-1
D: TRBD2

CDR3: CASSSTDRVRYGYTF
DNA: TGTGCCAGCAGTTCGACGGACAGGGTACGCTATGGCTACACCTTC
V: TRBV27
size: once
J: TRBJ1-2
D: TRBD1

CDR3: CASSIRGTGADEQYF
DNA: TGTGCCAGTAGTATTAGAGGGACAGGGGCCGACGAGCAGTACTTC
V: TRBV19
size: .
J: TRBJ2-7
D: TRBD1

CDR3: CASSPDSRLEAFF
DNA: TGTGCCAGCAGTCCCGACAGTCGGCTTGAAGCTTTCTTT
V: TRBV27
size: .
J: TRBJ1-1
D: .

CDR3: CASSWGNTEAFF
DNA: TGTGCCAGCAGTTGGGGGAACACTGAAGCTTTCTTT
V: TRBV28
size: .
J: TRBJ1-1
D: .

CDR3: CAWSPGQGPNTEAFF
DNA: TGTGCCTGGAGTCCAGGACAGGGCCCGAACACTGAAGCTTTCTTT
V: TRBV30
size: .
J: TRBJ1-1
D: TRBD1

CDR3: CASSEVGNTIYF
DNA: TGTGCCAGCAGTGAAGTTGGAAACACCATATATTTT
V: TRBV6-1
size: .
J: TRBJ1-3
D: .

CDR3: CASSLGQGPYEQYF
DNA: TGTGCCAGCAGCCTCGGGCAGGGACCCTACGAGCAGTACTTC
V: TRBV14
size: .
J: TRBJ2-7
D: .

CDR3: CASSDGGNTEAFF
DNA: TGTGCCAGCTCAGATGGGGGAAACACTGAAGCTTTCTTT
V: TRBV18
size: .
J: TRBJ1-1
D: .

CDR3: CASSPGQGYQETQYF
DNA: TGTGCCAGCAGCCCCGGACAGGGATATCAAGAGACCCAGTACTTC
V: TRBV3-1/TRBV3-2
size: .
J: TRBJ2-5
D: TRBD1

CDR3: CASSLSARVPNYGYTF
DNA: TGCGCCAGCAGCTTGAGCGCCCGAGTTCCTAACTATGGCTACACCTTC
V: TRBV5-1
size: .
J: TRBJ1-2
D: .

CDR3: CASRLYEQYF
DNA: TGTGCCAGCAGGCTCTACGAGCAGTACTTC
V: TRBV6-5
size: .
J: TRBJ2-7
D: .